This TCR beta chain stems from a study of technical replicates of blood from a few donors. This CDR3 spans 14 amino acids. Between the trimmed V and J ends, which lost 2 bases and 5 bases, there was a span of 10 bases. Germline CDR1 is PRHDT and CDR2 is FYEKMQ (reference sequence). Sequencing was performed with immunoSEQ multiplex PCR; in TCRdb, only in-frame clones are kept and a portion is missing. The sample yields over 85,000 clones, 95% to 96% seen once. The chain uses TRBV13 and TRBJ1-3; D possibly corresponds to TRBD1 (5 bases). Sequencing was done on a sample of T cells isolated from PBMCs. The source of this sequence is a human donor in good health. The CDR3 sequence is CASSLRGPRNTIYF. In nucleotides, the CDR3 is TGTGCCAGCAGCTTAAGGGGCCCTAGAAACACCATATATTTT.